The T cell receptor beta chain under discussion was sequenced for a study of OX40 agonist ivuxolimab in advanced cancers. Findings and limits, study-wide: Among some nonresponders, normalized T-cell clonal expansion was also low.

Comment on this clone: The antigen remains undetermined.

Germline V gives CDR1 SEHNR, CDR2 FQNEAQ (reference sequence). Trimming removed 3 bases from V and 8 bases from J; junction bases left unmatched: 6. This CDR3 is built from 16 residues. Clones were read by immunoSEQ multiplex PCR, and TCRdb kept only the in-frame ones, dropping some. The data contain 66,000 or so clones, 87% of them singletons. The V gene is TRBV7-9, the J gene TRBJ2-5; TRBD2 matches 16 bases. The sequence was obtained from an adult with an advanced solid tumor such as melanoma, head and neck, liver or kidney cancer. Sequencing was performed on CD4+ or CD8+ T cells sorted from blood, taken in a trial of the OX40 agonist ivuxolimab. CDR3 sequence (DNA): TGTGCCAGCAGCTTCCCGGGACTAGCGGGAGGGACTACCCAGTACTTC. It is translated as CASSFPGLAGGTTQYF.